These T cell receptor beta chains were read from a single sample in a study of T cells after yellow fever vaccination. TCRdb fed the 5' RACE reads into MiXCR, producing one record per CDR3 protein. The top ten clones hold roughly a sixth of a sample with approximately 510,000 distinct CDR3 sequences, 21% of them seen once. The sample was PBMCs, taken 20 to 25 days after the first yellow fever vaccination. The receptor source for this set is a man younger than 30 who received the YFV17D yellow fever vaccine. Each CDR3 is given without its conserved first and last residue. The D gene is left open where the match is weak.

>TRBV5-1|TRBJ2-1|TRBD2
ASSLMRLSGGSYNEQF
>TRBV5-5|TRBJ1-5|NA
ASSLGDMEPQH
>TRBV7-8|TRBJ2-1|TRBD2
ASSPRGSGVLGQF
>TRBV11-2|TRBJ2-2|TRBD2
ASSRFRGGHRTGELF
>TRBV7-2|TRBJ2-7|NA
ASSTSAEQY
>TRBV9|TRBJ2-5|NA
ASSVGLAQETQY
>TRBV20-1|TRBJ1-1|NA
SAREKGGAF
>TRBV6-4|TRBJ2-1|TRBD2
ASSEERGGLNEQF
>TRBV7-6|TRBJ1-1|NA
ASSLASEMNTEAF
>TRBV12-3/TRBV12-4|TRBJ1-2|NA
ASSTTALYGYT